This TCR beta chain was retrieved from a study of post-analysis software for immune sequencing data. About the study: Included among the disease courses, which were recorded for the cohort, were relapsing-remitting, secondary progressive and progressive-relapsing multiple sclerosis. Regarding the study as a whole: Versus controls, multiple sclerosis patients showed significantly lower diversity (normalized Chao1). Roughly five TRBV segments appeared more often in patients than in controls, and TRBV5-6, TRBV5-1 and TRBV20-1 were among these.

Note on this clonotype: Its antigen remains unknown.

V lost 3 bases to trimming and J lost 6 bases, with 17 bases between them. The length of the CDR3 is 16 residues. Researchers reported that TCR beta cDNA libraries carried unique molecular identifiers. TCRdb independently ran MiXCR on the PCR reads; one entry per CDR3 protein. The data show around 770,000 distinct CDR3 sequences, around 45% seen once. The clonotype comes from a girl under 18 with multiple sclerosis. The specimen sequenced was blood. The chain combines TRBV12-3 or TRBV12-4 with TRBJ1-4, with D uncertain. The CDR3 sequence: CASSFSEFSLDEKLFF. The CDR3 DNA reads TGTGCCAGCAGTTTTTCGGAGTTCAGTCTTGATGAAAAACTGTTTTTT.